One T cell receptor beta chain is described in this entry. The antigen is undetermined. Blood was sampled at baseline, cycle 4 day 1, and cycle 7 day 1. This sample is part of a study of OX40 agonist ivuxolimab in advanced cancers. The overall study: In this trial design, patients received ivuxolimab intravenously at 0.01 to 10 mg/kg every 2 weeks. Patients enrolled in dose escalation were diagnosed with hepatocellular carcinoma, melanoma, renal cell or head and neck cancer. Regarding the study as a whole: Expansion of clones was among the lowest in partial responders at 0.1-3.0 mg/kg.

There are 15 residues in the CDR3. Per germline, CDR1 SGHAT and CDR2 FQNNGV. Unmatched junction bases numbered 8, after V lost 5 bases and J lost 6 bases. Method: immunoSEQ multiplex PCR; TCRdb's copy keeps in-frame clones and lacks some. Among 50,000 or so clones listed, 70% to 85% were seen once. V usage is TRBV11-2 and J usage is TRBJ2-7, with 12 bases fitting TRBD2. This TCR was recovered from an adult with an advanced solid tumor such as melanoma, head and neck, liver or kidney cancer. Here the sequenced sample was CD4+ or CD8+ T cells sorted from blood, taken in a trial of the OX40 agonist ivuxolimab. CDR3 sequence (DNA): TGTGCCAGCAGCCCCGACACTAGCGGGAGGACCGAGCAGTACTTC. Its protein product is CASSPDTSGRTEQYF.